Sequencing of this TCR beta chain was carried out in a study of neurological immune-mediated disorders. Study outcomes and limitations: Sharing of CDR3 amino acid sequences among expanded clones across subjects was absent, suggesting private repertoires in all groups. HTLV-1-associated myelopathy led in TCR clonal expansion, while multiple sclerosis ranked lowest, below healthy controls.

With 10-nucleotide random UMIs included, cDNA was synthesized by 5'RACE. Every sequencing run generated in excess of 160 million TCR-beta sequences. These sequences covered 15-18 subjects. TCRdb reanalysed the 5' RACE reads using MiXCR and keeps one entry per CDR3 protein. The table has roughly 60,000 distinct CDR3 sequences, about an eighth seen once; the top ten hold approximately 2%. As concerns this clonotype: Its antigen is unidentified. Compared with germline, one end of the junction differs, possibly owing to a read error.

Germline-derived CDR1 and CDR2 are LNHNV and YYDKDF (reference sequence). The CDR3 covers 15 residues. J is TRBJ1-1 and V is TRBV15; D gene ambiguous. The receptor was isolated from a man in his sixties in good health. The specimen was PBMCs. CDR3 loop: CATSRIRVMNTEAFF. As DNA, the CDR3 is TGTGCGACCAGCAGAATCCGGGTTATGAACACTGAAGCTTTCTTT.